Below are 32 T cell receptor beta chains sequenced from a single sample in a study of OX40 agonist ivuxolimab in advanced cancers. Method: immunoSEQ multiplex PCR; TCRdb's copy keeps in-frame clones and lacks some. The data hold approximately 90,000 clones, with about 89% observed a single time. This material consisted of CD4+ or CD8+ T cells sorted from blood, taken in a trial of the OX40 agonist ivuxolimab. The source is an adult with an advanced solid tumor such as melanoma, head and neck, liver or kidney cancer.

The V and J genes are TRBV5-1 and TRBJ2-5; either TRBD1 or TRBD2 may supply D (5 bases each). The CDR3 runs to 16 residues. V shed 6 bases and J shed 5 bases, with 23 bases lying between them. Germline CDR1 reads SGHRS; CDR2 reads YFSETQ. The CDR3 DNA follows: TGCGCCAGCACTGATCCGGGACCGCCGTCTCGTGAGACCCAGTACTTC. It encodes CASTDPGPPSRETQYF.

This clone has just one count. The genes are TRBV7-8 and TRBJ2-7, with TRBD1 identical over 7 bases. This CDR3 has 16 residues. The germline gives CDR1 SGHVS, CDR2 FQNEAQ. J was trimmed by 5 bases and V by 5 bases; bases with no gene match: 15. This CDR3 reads CASSPRGTFLANEQYF. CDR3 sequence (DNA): TGTGCCAGCAGCCCCAGGGGGACCTTTCTCGCTAACGAGCAGTACTTC.

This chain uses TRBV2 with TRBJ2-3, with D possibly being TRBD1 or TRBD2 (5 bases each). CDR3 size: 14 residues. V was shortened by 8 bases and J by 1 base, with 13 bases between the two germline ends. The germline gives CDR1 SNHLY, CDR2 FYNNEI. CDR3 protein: CASHRDVGTDTQYF. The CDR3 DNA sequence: TGTGCCAGCCACCGGGACGTTGGCACAGATACGCAGTATTTT.

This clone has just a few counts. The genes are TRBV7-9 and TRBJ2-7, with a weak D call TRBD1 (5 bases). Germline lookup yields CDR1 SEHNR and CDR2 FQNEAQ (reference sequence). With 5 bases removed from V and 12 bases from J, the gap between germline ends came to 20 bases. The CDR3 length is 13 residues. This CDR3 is CASSQDMPRFWYF. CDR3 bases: TGTGCCAGCAGCCAGGACATGCCTCGATTTTGGTACTTC.

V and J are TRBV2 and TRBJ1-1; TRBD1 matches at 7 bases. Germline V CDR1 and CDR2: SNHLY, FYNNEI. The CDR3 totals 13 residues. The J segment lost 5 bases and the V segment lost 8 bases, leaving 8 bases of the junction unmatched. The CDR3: CASCKGARTEAFF. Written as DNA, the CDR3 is TGTGCCAGCTGTAAGGGGGCACGGACTGAAGCTTTCTTT.

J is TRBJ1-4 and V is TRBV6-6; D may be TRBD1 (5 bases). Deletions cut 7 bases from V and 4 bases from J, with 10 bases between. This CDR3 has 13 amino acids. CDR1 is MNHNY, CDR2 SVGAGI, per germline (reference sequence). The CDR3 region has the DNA TGTGCCAGCAACCAGGGTCTTAATGAAAAACTGTTTTTT. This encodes CASNQGLNEKLFF.

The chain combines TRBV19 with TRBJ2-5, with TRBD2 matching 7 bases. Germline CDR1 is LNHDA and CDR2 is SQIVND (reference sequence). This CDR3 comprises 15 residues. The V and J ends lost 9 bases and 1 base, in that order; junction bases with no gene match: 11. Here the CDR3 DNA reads TGTGCCAGCAACCCCGGGGTAGCGGGCCAAGAGACCCAGTACTTC. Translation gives CASNPGVAGQETQYF.

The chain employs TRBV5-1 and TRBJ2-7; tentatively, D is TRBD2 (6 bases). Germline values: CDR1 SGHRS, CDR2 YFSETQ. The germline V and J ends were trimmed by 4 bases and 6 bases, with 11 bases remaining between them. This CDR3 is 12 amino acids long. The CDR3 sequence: CASSPQGGEQYF. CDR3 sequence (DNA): TGCGCCAGCAGCCCGCAGGGAGGCGAGCAGTACTTC. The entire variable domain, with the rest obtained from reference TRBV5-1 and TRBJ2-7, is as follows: KAGVTQTPRYLIKTRGQQVTLSCSPISGHRSVSWYQQTPGQGLQFLFEYFSETQRNKGNFPGRFSGRQFSNSRSEMNVSTLELGDSALYLCASSPQGGEQYFGPGTRLTVT.

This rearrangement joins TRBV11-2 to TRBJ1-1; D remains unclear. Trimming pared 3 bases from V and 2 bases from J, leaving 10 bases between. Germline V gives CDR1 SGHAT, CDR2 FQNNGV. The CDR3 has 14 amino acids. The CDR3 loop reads CASSFGLLNTEAFF. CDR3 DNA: TGTGCCAGCAGCTTCGGACTTTTAAACACTGAAGCTTTCTTT. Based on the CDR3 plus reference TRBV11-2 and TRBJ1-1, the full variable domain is EAGVAQSPRYKIIEKRQSVAFWCNPISGHATLYWYQQILGQGPKLLIQFQNNGVVDDSQLPKDRFSAERLKGVDSTLKIQPAKLEDSAVYLCASSFGLLNTEAFFGQGTRLTVV.

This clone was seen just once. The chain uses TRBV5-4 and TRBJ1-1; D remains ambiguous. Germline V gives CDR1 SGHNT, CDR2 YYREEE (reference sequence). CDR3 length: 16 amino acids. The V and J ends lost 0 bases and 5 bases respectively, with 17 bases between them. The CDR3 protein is CASSLEVGRRETEAFF. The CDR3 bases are TGTGCCAGCAGCTTGGAGGTCGGACGCCGGGAGACTGAAGCTTTCTTT.

The CDR3 reads CASSRSNTGELFF. The CDR3 DNA reads TGTGCCAGCAGCCGCTCGAACACCGGGGAGCTGTTTTTT. The rearrangement joins TRBV14 to TRBJ2-2; D is undetermined. The CDR3 loop spans 13 amino acids. Germline V gene lookup returns CDR1 SGHDN and CDR2 FVKESK. V was pared by 4 bases and J by 0 bases, with 3 bases between.

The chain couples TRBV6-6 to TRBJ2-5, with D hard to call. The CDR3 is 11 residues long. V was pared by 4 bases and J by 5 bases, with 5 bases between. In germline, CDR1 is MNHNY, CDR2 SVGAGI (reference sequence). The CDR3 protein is CASSFQETQYF. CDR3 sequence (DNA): TGTGCCAGCAGTTTCCAGGAGACCCAGTACTTC.

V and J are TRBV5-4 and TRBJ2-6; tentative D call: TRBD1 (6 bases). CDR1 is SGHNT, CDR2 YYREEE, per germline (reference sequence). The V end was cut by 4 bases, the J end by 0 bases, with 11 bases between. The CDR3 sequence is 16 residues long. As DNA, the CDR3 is TGTGCCAGCAGCCATGGACAGCTCTCTGGGGCCAACGTCCTGACTTTC. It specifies CASSHGQLSGANVLTF.

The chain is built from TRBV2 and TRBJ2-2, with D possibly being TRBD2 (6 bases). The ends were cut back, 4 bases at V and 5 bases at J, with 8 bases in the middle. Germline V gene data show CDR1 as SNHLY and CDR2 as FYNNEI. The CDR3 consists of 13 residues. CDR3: CASSVGGTGELFF. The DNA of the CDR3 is TGTGCCAGCAGTGTGGGGGGTACCGGGGAGCTGTTTTTT.

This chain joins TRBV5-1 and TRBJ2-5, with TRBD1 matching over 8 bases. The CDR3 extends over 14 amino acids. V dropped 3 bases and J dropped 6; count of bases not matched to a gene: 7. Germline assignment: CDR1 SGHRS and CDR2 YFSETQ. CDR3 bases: TGCGCCAGCAGCTCCCAGGGGGCCCTAAAGACCCAGTACTTC. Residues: CASSSQGALKTQYF.

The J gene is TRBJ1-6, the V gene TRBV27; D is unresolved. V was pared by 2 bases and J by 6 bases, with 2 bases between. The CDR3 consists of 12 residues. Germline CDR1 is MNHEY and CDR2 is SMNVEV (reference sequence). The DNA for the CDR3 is TGTGCCAGCAGTTTACTTAATTCACCCCTCCACTTT. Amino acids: CASSLLNSPLHF.

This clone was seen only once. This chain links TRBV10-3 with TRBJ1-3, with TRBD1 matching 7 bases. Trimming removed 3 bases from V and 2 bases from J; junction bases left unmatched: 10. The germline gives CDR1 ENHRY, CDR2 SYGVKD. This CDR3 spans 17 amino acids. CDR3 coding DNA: TGTGCCATCAGTGATCACGGACAGGCCGCCACTGGAAACACCATATATTTT. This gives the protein CAISDHGQAATGNTIYF.

CDR3 sequence: CAISESATGDAFF. The CDR3 bases are TGTGCCATCAGTGAGTCAGCGACAGGGGACGCTTTCTTT. This sequence joins TRBV10-3 and TRBJ1-1, with 8 positions matching TRBD1. Per germline, CDR1 ENHRY and CDR2 SYGVKD. After removal of 0 bases from V and 11 bases from J, the junction contained 5 bases not matched to a gene. The CDR3 contains 13 residues.

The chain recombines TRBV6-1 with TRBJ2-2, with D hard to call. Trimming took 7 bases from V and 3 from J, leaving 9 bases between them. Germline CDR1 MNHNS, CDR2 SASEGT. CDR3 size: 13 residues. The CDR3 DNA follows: TGTGCCAGCAAGATAGTTTACACCGGGGAGCTGTTTTTT. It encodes CASKIVYTGELFF.

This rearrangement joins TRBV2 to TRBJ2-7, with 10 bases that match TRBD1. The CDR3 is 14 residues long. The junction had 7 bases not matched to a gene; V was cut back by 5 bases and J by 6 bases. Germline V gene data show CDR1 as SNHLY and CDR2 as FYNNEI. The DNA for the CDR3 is TGTGCCAGCAGTCCCGCGGACAGGGGGGGCGAGCAGTACTTC. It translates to CASSPADRGGEQYF.

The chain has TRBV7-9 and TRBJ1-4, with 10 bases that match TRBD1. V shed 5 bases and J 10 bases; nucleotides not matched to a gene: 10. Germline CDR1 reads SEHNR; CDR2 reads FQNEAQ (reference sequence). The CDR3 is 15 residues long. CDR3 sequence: CASSPRTGGRRKLFF. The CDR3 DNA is TGTGCCAGCAGCCCGCGGACAGGGGGTAGAAGAAAACTGTTTTTT.

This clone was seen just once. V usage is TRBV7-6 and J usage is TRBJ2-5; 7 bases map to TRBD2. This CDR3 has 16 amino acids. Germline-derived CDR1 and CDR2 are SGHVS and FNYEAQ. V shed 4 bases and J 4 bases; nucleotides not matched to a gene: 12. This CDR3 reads CASSSREALRRETQYF. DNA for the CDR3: TGTGCCAGCAGCTCTCGGGAGGCCCTTCGCCGAGAGACCCAGTACTTC.

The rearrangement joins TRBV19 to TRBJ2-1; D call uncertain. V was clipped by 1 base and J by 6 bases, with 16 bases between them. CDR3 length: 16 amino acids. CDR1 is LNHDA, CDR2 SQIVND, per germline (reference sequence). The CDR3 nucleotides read TGTGCCAGTAGTATAGGTAGTACAGTGGGTACCAATGAGCAGTTCTTC. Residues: CASSIGSTVGTNEQFF. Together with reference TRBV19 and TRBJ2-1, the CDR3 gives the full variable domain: DGGITQSPKYLFRKEGQNVTLSCEQNLNHDAMYWYRQDPGQGLRLIYYSQIVNDFQKGDIAEGYSVSREKKESFPLTVTSAQKNPTAFYLCASSIGSTVGTNEQFFGPGTRLTVL.

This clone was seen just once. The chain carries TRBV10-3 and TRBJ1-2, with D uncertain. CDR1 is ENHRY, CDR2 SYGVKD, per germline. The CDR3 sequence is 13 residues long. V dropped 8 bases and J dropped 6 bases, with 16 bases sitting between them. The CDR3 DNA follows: TGTGCCATCGGCCTTATTCCGTTCGATGGCTACACCTTC. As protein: CAIGLIPFDGYTF.

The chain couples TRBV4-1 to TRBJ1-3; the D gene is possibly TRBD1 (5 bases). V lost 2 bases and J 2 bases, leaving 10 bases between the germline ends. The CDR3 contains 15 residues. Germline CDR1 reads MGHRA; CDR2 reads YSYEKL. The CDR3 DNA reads TGCGCCAGCAGCCAAAGCGAAGGGGCTGGAAACACCATATATTTT. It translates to CASSQSEGAGNTIYF.

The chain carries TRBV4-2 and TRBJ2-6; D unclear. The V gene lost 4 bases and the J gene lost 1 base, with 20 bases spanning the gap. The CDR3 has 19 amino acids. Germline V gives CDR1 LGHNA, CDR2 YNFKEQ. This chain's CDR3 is CASSRETLRGSSGANVLTF. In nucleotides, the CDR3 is TGTGCCAGCAGCCGAGAGACTCTGCGAGGATCTTCTGGGGCCAACGTCCTGACTTTC.

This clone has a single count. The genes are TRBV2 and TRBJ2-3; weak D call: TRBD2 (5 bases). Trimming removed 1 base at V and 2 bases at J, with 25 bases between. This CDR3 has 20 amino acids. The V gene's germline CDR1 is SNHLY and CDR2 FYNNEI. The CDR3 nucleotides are TGTGCCAGCAGTGAAGATGCCCCAAGAGGGATCGGGCCCCACACAGATACGCAGTATTTT. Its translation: CASSEDAPRGIGPHTDTQYF.

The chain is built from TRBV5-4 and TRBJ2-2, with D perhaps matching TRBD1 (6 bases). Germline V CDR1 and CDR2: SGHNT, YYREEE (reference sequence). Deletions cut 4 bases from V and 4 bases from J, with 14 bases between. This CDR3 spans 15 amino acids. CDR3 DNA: TGTGCCAGCAGCCCCCCCAGGGGCATCACCGGGGAGCTGTTTTTT. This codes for CASSPPRGITGELFF.

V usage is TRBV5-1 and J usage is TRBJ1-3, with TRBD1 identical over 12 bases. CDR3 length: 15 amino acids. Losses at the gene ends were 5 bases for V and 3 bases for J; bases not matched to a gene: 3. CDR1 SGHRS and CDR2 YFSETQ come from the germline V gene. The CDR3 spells CASRGQGASGNTIYF. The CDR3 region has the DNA TGCGCCAGCAGGGGACAGGGGGCGAGTGGAAACACCATATATTTT.

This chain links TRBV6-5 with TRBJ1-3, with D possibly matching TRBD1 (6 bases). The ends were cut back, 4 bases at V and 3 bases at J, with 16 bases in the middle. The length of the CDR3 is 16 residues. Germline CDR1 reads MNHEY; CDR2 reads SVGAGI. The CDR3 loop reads CASSLTGLQGGNTIYF. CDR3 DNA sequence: TGTGCCAGCAGTTTAACAGGGCTTCAAGGTGGAAACACCATATATTTT.

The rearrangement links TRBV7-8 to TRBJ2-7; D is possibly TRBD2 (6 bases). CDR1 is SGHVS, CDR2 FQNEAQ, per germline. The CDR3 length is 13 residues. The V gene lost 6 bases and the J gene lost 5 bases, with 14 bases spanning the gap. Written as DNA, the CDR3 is TGTGCCAGCAGTTCTTTGGGGGGTCACGAGCAGTACTTC. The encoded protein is CASSSLGGHEQYF.

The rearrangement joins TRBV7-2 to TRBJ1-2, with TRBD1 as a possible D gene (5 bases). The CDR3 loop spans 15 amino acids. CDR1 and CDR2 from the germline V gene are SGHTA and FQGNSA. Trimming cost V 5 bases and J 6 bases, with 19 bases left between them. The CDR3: CASSAGPSRVHGYTF. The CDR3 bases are TGTGCCAGCAGCGCAGGGCCCTCCAGGGTCCATGGCTACACCTTC.